The sequence of this T cell receptor beta chain was determined in a study of blood T cell repertoires in COVID-19. Background on the study: Acute and convalescent COVID-19 samples came from the United States, Italy and Spain. PBMCs, B-cell-depleted T cells, or T cells were the source of the cDNA or gDNA that made up the material.

Study processing details: Estimation of nucleated cell counts was performed using reference gene primer amplification. The table came from immunoSEQ multiplex PCR; TCRdb's copy has only in-frame clones and leaves some out. V and J calls and clone size are copied from that table; D and trimming were computed from the DNA. This sample has some 180,000 clones, with roughly 88% found just once. The germline V gene encodes CDR1 LNHNV and CDR2 YYDKDF (reference sequence). V lost 0 bases and J lost 3, with 12 bases in between. The CDR3 length is 15 residues. The receptor comes from a human donor in a cohort sampled during active COVID-19. The gene calls are TRBV15 and TRBJ2-7, with D possibly matching TRBD2 (7 bases). Sample: peripheral blood. The CDR3 reads CATSRDVGGGYEQYF. The CDR3 coding sequence is TGTGCCACCAGCAGAGATGTAGGGGGGGGCTACGAGCAGTACTTC. Full variable domain (rest looked up from reference TRBV15 and TRBJ2-7): DAMVIQNPRYQVTQFGKPVTLSCSQTLNHNVMYWYQQKSSQAPKLLFHYYDKDFNNEADTPDNFQSRRPNTSFCFLDIRSPGLGDTAMYLCATSRDVGGGYEQYFGPGTRLTVT.